One and the same sample provided the 21 T cell receptor beta chains below, sequenced in a study of glioma-infiltrating T cells. Amplification of TCR alpha and beta CDR3 regions from RNA used iRepertoire nested multiplex PCR. TCRdb re-called the multiplex PCR reads with MiXCR, one entry per CDR3 protein. The sample gives roughly 200,000 distinct CDR3 sequences, approximately 40% of which show up once; around 5% is in the top ten. Sequencing was carried out using glioma tissue, nonneoplastic brain tissue, or PBMCs (not recorded which). Every receptor here comes from a human donor with low-grade glioma or glioblastoma, undergoing nonglioma brain surgery, or in good health (not recorded which).

The gene calls are TRBV6-2 or TRBV6-3 and TRBJ2-7; maybe TRBD2 (5 bases). The V gene's germline CDR1 is MNHEY and CDR2 SVGEGT. The ends were cut back, 6 bases at V and 7 bases at J, with 16 bases in the middle. The length of the CDR3 is 13 residues. Here the CDR3 reads CASSSERDLEQYF. Written as DNA, the CDR3 is TGTGCCAGCAGCTCCGAACGGGATCTGGAGCAGTACTTC.

The rearrangement joins TRBV2 to TRBJ2-1, with 7 bases aligning to TRBD2. CDR1 is SNHLY, CDR2 FYNNEI, per germline. Trimming took 2 bases from V and 4 from J; bases not matched to a gene: 5. The CDR3 consists of 15 residues. This CDR3 reads CASSEWSGAYNEQFF. The CDR3 region has the DNA TGTGCCAGCAGTGAATGGAGCGGGGCTTACAATGAGCAGTTCTTC.

Notes on this clonotype: A much larger clone differs from this one at a single base, so this may be a read error. CDR3 protein: CDSSSLRDPLETQYF. The DNA for the CDR3 is TGTGACAGCAGCTCCCTCCGGGACCCCCTGGAGACCCAGTACTTC. The rearrangement uses TRBV6-5 and TRBJ2-5; either TRBD1 or TRBD2 may fit D (5 bases each). The germline CDR1 and CDR2 sequences are MNHEY and SVGAGI. The CDR3 totals 15 residues.

In the case of this clonotype: The junction and the germline gene differ at one end; a read error may be behind it. J is TRBJ1-1 and V is TRBV28, with 7 bases lining up with TRBD1. CDR1 is MDHEN, CDR2 SYDVKM, per germline. This CDR3 comprises 16 residues. This chain's CDR3 is CASSERMIQGNSEGFF. The CDR3 DNA reads as TGTGCCAGCAGTGAAAGGATGATACAGGGGAACAGTGAAGGTTTCTTT.

This clonotype was detected a few times. J is TRBJ1-3 and V is TRBV19; 7 positions agree with TRBD1. With 8 bases clipped from V and 2 bases from J, the junction kept 6 bases outside the gene matches. CDR1 is LNHDA and CDR2 is SQIVND in the germline V gene (reference sequence). This CDR3 is built from 14 residues. CDR3 bases: TGTGCCAGTGGCGACAGGGTAACTGGAAACACCATATATTTT. Its protein is CASGDRVTGNTIYF. Complete variable domain (other parts from reference TRBV19 and TRBJ1-3): DGGITQSPKYLFRKEGQNVTLSCEQNLNHDAMYWYRQDPGQGLRLIYYSQIVNDFQKGDIAEGYSVSREKKESFPLTVTSAQKNPTAFYLCASGDRVTGNTIYFGEGSWLTVV.

This clonotype was counted between two and nine times. V and J are TRBV5-5 and TRBJ2-1; D is uncertain. The CDR3 extends over 15 amino acids. Per the germline V gene, CDR1 is SGHKS and CDR2 is YYEKEE (reference sequence). V lost 0 bases, J lost 10 bases, and 17 bases lay in between. CDR3 loop: CASSLEQWAPWEQFF. Written as DNA, the CDR3 is TGTGCCAGCAGCTTGGAGCAGTGGGCACCGTGGGAGCAGTTCTTC.

This clonotype was observed at least ten times. V is TRBV6-1 and J is TRBJ2-5; unclear D gene. The CDR3 spans 11 residues. The germline V gene encodes CDR1 MNHNS and CDR2 SASEGT. V lost 6 bases and J lost 10, with 12 bases in between. The CDR3 is CASSNVWIQYF. The CDR3 nucleotides read TGTGCCAGCAGCAACGTGTGGATCCAGTACTTC.

This clonotype was seen many times. V gene TRBV27 combines with J gene TRBJ2-4, with TRBD1 identical over 8 bases. After removal of 8 bases from V and 6 bases from J, the junction contained 18 bases not matched to a gene. The germline V gene encodes CDR1 MNHEY and CDR2 SMNVEV (reference sequence). CDR3 length equals 17 residues. The CDR3 DNA is TGTGCCAGCCGCCCCGGGACCAGGGACAGGCTGGGAAACATTCAGTACTTC. Amino acid sequence: CASRPGTRDRLGNIQYF.

This clonotype was seen many times. The chain combines TRBV28 with TRBJ1-2; 8 nucleotides align to TRBD1. CDR1 is MDHEN and CDR2 is SYDVKM in the germline V gene. Trimming cost V 3 bases and J 8 bases; bases outside gene matches: 5. This CDR3 region has 13 residues. The CDR3 coding sequence is TGTGCCAGCAGTTTCACAGGGGGTGGAGGCTACACCTTC. This sequence encodes CASSFTGGGGYTF.

About this clonotype: A much larger clonotype is one base distant, so this may be a read error. The chain recombines TRBV28 with TRBJ2-7; D ambiguous. Germline-derived CDR1 and CDR2 are MDHEN and SYDVKM. The CDR3 runs to 14 residues. CDR3 in amino acids: CASSFGPPNYEEYF. CDR3 coding DNA: TGTGCCAGCAGTTTTGGGCCCCCGAACTACGAGGAGTACTTC.

The gene calls are TRBV12-3 or TRBV12-4 and TRBJ2-7, with TRBD2 identical over 7 bases. The CDR3 runs 12 residues. Losses at the gene ends were 4 bases for V and 7 bases for J; bases not matched to a gene: 4. Here the CDR3 reads CASSWGGVEQYF. CDR3 nucleotide sequence: TGTGCCAGCAGTTGGGGGGGTGTGGAGCAGTACTTC.

In regard to this clonotype: Germline and junction disagree at one end, which may indicate a read error. The rearrangement links TRBV28 to TRBJ2-6; TRBD1 matches 8 bases. CDR1 MDHEN and CDR2 SYDVKM come from the germline V gene. This CDR3 comprises 18 residues. CDR3 bases: TGTGCCAGCAGTTTAGGCGGCAGGGGGCCCTATGGGGCCAAAGTCCTGACTTTC. Translating it yields CASSLGGRGPYGAKVLTF. Full variable domain (rest looked up from reference TRBV28 and TRBJ2-6): DVKVTQSSRYLVKRTGEKVFLECVQDMDHENMFWYRQDPGLGLRLIYFSYDVKMKEKGDIPEGYSVSREKKERFSLILESASTNQTSMYLCASSLGGRGPYGAKVLTFGAGSRLTVL.

Points on this clonotype: A much larger clone lies one base from this, so it may be a read error. The chain links TRBV28 to TRBJ1-2, with 9 bases lining up with TRBD1. The germline gives CDR1 MDHEN, CDR2 SYDVKM. The CDR3 length is 14 residues. J gave up 7 bases and V 7 bases, and 10 bases lay outside the gene matches. CDR3 region: CASILWRTGVGYTF. DNA of the CDR3: TGTGCCAGCATACTATGGAGGACAGGGGTTGGCTACACCTTC.

Concerning this clonotype: A single base separates this from a much larger clone, so it may be a read error. The chain couples TRBV20-1 to TRBJ2-5, with 10 positions matching TRBD2. Germline-derived CDR1 and CDR2 are DFQATT and SNEGSKA (reference sequence). This CDR3 has 15 amino acids. As DNA, the CDR3 is TGCAGTGCGGTTCCGAGCGGGAGGGCCGCAGAGACCAAGTACTTC. It translates to CSAVPSGRAAETKYF.

This clonotype was observed at least ten times. V and J are TRBV2 and TRBJ1-5, with D hard to call. CDR1 SNHLY and CDR2 FYNNEI come from the germline V gene. The CDR3 has 13 amino acids. V lost 2 bases, J lost 1 base, and 3 bases lay in between. The CDR3 DNA reads TGTGCCAGCAGTGAACGAAGCAATCAGCCCCAGCATTTT. Its translation: CASSERSNQPQHF.

Comment on this clonotype: A clone one base away is much larger, so this may be a read error. The gene calls are TRBV30 and TRBJ2-1; D remains unclear. Germline V gene lookup returns CDR1 GTSNPN and CDR2 SVGIG (reference sequence). The CDR3 consists of 14 residues. CDR3 sequence: CALLRQSSYNEHFF. In DNA, the CDR3 is TGTGCCCTCTTGAGGCAAAGCTCCTACAATGAGCATTTCTTC.

As concerns this clonotype: Being one base from a much bigger clone, this may be a read error. Lacking the conserved final phenylalanine or tryptophan, this CDR3 likely reflects a read error. The chain joins TRBV7-9 to TRBJ2-5; D possibly corresponds to TRBD2 (6 bases). V lost 2 bases to trimming and J lost 0 bases, with 7 bases between them. CDR3 length: 14 amino acids. Germline assignment: CDR1 SEHNR and CDR2 FQNEAQ (reference sequence). This CDR3 reads CASSLREYQETQYL. The CDR3, as DNA: TGTGCCAGCAGCTTACGGGAGTACCAAGAGACCCAGTACTTA.

This clonotype was counted at least ten times. The chain is built from TRBV3-1 and TRBJ2-5; D call uncertain. Germline CDR1 is LGHDT and CDR2 is YNNKEL (reference sequence). V shed 4 bases and J shed 4 bases, with 7 bases lying between them. The CDR3 contains 12 residues. CDR3 protein: CASSPGGETQYF. In DNA, the CDR3 is TGTGCCAGCAGCCCGGGTGGAGAGACCCAGTACTTC.

The chain couples TRBV7-2 to TRBJ2-1; D uncertain. Germline CDR1 and CDR2: SGHTA and FQGNSA. V was pared by 5 bases and J by 2 bases, with 7 bases between. The CDR3 spans 13 residues. CDR3 in amino acids: CASSPTPYNEQFF. The CDR3 DNA reads TGTGCCAGCAGCCCGACCCCCTACAATGAGCAGTTCTTC.

With respect to this clonotype: The junction departs from the called germline gene at one end, perhaps through a read error. This rearrangement joins TRBV20-1 to TRBJ2-3; D not certain. Germline CDR1 is DFQATT and CDR2 is SNEGSKA (reference sequence). The CDR3 is 11 residues long. The CDR3 DNA sequence: TGCAGTGCTAGCCCTCAAGATAGGCAGTATTTT. As protein: CSASPQDRQYF.

The V gene is TRBV24-1, the J gene TRBJ2-1; 8 nucleotides match TRBD2. V dropped 0 bases and J dropped 11; count of bases not matched to a gene: 5. Germline CDR1 KGHDR, CDR2 SFDVKD. The CDR3 has 14 residues. As DNA, the CDR3 is TGTGCCACCAGTGATTTGCGTAGCGGGATAAAGCAGTTCTTC. It is translated as CATSDLRSGIKQFF.